These 26 T cell receptor beta chains were sequenced from one sample in a study of cytomegalovirus exposure and HLA in healthy donors. The PCR had 60 Vbeta and 13 Jbeta primers. This table comes from immunoSEQ multiplex PCR, and its TCRdb copy is limited to in-frame clones, with some not included. The sample has about 130,000 clones, about 71% seen once. Sequencing was done on a sample of PBMCs. Receptors originate from a woman aged 60 to 75 in good health and CMV-seropositive.

This rearrangement joins TRBV19 to TRBJ2-7, with TRBD2 identical over 8 bases. The CDR3 covers 16 residues. CDR1 LNHDA and CDR2 SQIVND come from the germline V gene (reference sequence). J was trimmed by 2 bases and V by 5 bases; bases with no gene match: 11. The CDR3 loop reads CASSPPGGARTYEQYF. The CDR3, as DNA: TGTGCCAGTAGTCCGCCGGGAGGGGCCCGAACCTACGAGCAGTACTTC.

The chain recombines TRBV6-5 with TRBJ1-1; TRBD1 is a possible D gene (6 bases). Trimming removed 2 bases at V and 1 base at J, with 11 bases between. The CDR3 sequence is 15 residues long. Germline V gene sequence: CDR1 MNHEY, CDR2 SVGAGI. The CDR3 sequence: CASSYQAGANTEAFF. The CDR3 coding sequence is TGTGCCAGCAGTTACCAGGCGGGGGCGAACACTGAAGCTTTCTTT.

In this sample, this clone turned up once. The V call is TRBV7-9, the J call TRBJ1-1; possible D gene TRBD1, 5 bases. The V end was cut by 4 bases, the J end by 4 bases, with 13 bases between. CDR3 length equals 14 residues. Germline CDR1 reads SEHNR; CDR2 reads FQNEAQ (reference sequence). The CDR3 DNA sequence: TGTGCCAGCAGCTCCCCGAGTAGGGGCACTGAAGCTTTCTTT. Translating it yields CASSSPSRGTEAFF.

This clone occurred once. The chain has TRBV27 and TRBJ1-5; 8 bases map to TRBD1. J was trimmed by 7 bases and V by 3 bases; bases with no gene match: 8. This CDR3 is 15 amino acids long. Germline V gene sequence: CDR1 MNHEY, CDR2 SMNVEV (reference sequence). CDR3 sequence: CASSFGQGAGQPQHF. The CDR3 nucleotides read TGTGCCAGCAGTTTTGGGCAGGGGGCCGGGCAGCCCCAGCATTTT.

This rearrangement joins TRBV9 to TRBJ1-1; 9 bases are a match to TRBD1. J was trimmed by 3 bases and V by 4 bases; bases with no gene match: 10. Germline loops: CDR1 SGDLS, CDR2 YYNGEE. The CDR3 runs to 16 residues. The DNA for the CDR3 is TGTGCCAGCAGCCTTACACAGGGGGCGGCGGACACTGAAGCTTTCTTT. Protein sequence: CASSLTQGAADTEAFF.

This clone was seen only once. The rearrangement links TRBV10-3 to TRBJ1-1, with D unresolved. From germline, CDR1 is ENHRY and CDR2 SYGVKD. Trimming took 2 bases from V and 1 from J, leaving 8 bases between them. The CDR3 has 14 amino acids. Written as DNA, the CDR3 is TGTGCCATCAGTGAGAGGCAGGAGAACACTGAAGCTTTCTTT. This sequence encodes CAISERQENTEAFF.

A few counts support this clone. CDR3 coding DNA: TGTGCCAGCAGTTTTTCGAGCATTAACTATGGCTACACCTTC. It specifies CASSFSSINYGYTF. The V and J genes are TRBV27 and TRBJ1-2; D not certain. The CDR3 loop spans 14 amino acids. Germline CDR1 is MNHEY and CDR2 is SMNVEV (reference sequence). Trimming stripped 3 bases from V and 1 base from J, with 9 bases between.

On this clone itself: Compared with germline, one end of the junction differs, possibly owing to a read error. V and J are TRBV5-1 and TRBJ1-2; perhaps TRBD1 as D (6 bases). This CDR3 has 16 residues. In germline, CDR1 is SGHRS, CDR2 YFSETQ. The CDR3 DNA is TGCGCCAGCAGCTTGGCCGTATCCCAGGGGAACTTTGGCTACACCTTC. Translated: CASSLAVSQGNFGYTF.

The chain employs TRBV5-1 and TRBJ1-2, with D perhaps matching TRBD1 (6 bases). The CDR3 runs to 14 residues. The V and J ends lost 1 base and 1 base respectively, with 8 bases between them. The V gene's germline CDR1 is SGHRS and CDR2 YFSETQ. The CDR3 loop is CASSLTGSNYGYTF. CDR3 nucleotide sequence: TGCGCCAGCAGCTTGACAGGGAGTAACTATGGCTACACCTTC.

CDR3 in DNA: TGCGCCAGCAGCCAAGAGAGCAGGGCAAACTATGGCTACACCTTC. Translating it yields CASSQESRANYGYTF. The chain joins TRBV4-1 to TRBJ1-2, with D perhaps matching TRBD1 (5 bases). CDR3 length: 15 residues. Germline V gene lookup returns CDR1 MGHRA and CDR2 YSYEKL. Trimming removed 0 bases at V and 2 bases at J, with 10 bases between.

The chain has TRBV9 and TRBJ2-1, with 7 bases fitting TRBD2. This CDR3 comprises 16 residues. Trimming cost V 0 bases and J 6 bases; bases outside gene matches: 9. CDR1 and CDR2 from the germline V gene are SGDLS and YYNGEE. The CDR3 nucleotides are TGTGCCAGCAGCGTAGCCTCCTGGGGGGGTAGCAATGAGCAGTTCTTC. Protein: CASSVASWGGSNEQFF.

The chain uses TRBV7-8 and TRBJ2-3, with unresolved D. Germline V gives CDR1 SGHVS, CDR2 FQNEAQ. This CDR3 is 12 amino acids long. V was cut by 5 bases and J by 2 bases, with 5 bases left in between. The CDR3 region has the DNA TGTGCCAGCAGCCCAGACACAGATACGCAGTATTTT. Protein sequence: CASSPDTDTQYF. The variable domain in full, with the rest retrieved from reference TRBV7-8 and TRBJ2-3, is GAGVSQSPRYKVAKRGQDVALRCDPISGHVSLFWYQQALGQGPEFLTYFQNEAQLDKSGLPSDRFFAERPEGSVSTLKIQRTQQEDSAVYLCASSPDTDTQYFGPGTRLTVL.

This clone occurred a few times. V gene TRBV5-1 combines with J gene TRBJ2-7; 10 bases are a match to TRBD1. Trimming at V came to 4 bases and at J to 8 bases, leaving 15 bases not matched to a gene. This CDR3 contains 16 residues. Germline CDR1 is SGHRS and CDR2 is YFSETQ. The DNA of the CDR3 is TGCGCCAGCAGCCGCACGACAGGGGGCCTAAACAGCAAGCAGTACTTC. It is translated as CASSRTTGGLNSKQYF. Full variable domain (remainder filled in from reference TRBV5-1 and TRBJ2-7): KAGVTQTPRYLIKTRGQQVTLSCSPISGHRSVSWYQQTPGQGLQFLFEYFSETQRNKGNFPGRFSGRQFSNSRSEMNVSTLELGDSALYLCASSRTTGGLNSKQYFGPGTRLTVT.

The rearrangement links TRBV7-3 to TRBJ1-1; D unresolved. In germline, CDR1 is SGHTA, CDR2 FQGTGA. The V gene lost 7 bases and the J gene lost 1 base, with 13 bases spanning the gap. The CDR3 runs 14 residues. The DNA for the CDR3 is TGTGCCAGCAAGGATGGGCCGCAGAACACTGAAGCTTTCTTT. Residues: CASKDGPQNTEAFF.

V is TRBV4-1 and J is TRBJ1-2, with D tentatively TRBD1 (6 bases). This CDR3 has 14 amino acids. Germline assignment: CDR1 MGHRA and CDR2 YSYEKL. Trimming took off 2 bases at V and 2 bases at J, with 9 bases between the two ends. The CDR3 region is CASSQTGHNYGYTF. CDR3 DNA sequence: TGCGCCAGCAGCCAAACGGGACACAACTATGGCTACACCTTC.

The chain couples TRBV7-3 to TRBJ2-7; 7 nucleotides align to TRBD2. In germline, CDR1 is SGHTA, CDR2 FQGTGA. Germline trimming cut 2 bases from V and 2 bases from J; bases unmatched to any gene: 3. CDR3 size: 14 residues. Written as DNA, the CDR3 is TGTGCCAGCAGCTTAGGTGGGGGGGCCTACGAGCAGTACTTC. Translating gives CASSLGGGAYEQYF.

This sequence joins TRBV4-2 and TRBJ2-1; no clear D gene. With 8 bases removed from V and 6 bases from J, the gap between germline ends came to 8 bases. This CDR3 has 11 residues. Germline CDR1 and CDR2: LGHNA and YNFKEQ. This chain's CDR3 is CASRRLNEQFF. The DNA of the CDR3 is TGTGCCAGCCGCCGACTCAATGAGCAGTTCTTC.

The chain's CDR3 is CASSLAGLREKLFF. In DNA form, the CDR3 reads TGTGCCAGCAGTTTAGCAGGGTTAAGGGAAAAACTGTTTTTT. The chain is built from TRBV27 and TRBJ1-4, with a weak D call TRBD1 (5 bases). The V gene lost 2 bases and the J gene lost 8 bases, with 12 bases spanning the gap. Germline V gene sequence: CDR1 MNHEY, CDR2 SMNVEV (reference sequence). The CDR3 covers 14 residues.

The rearrangement uses TRBV27 and TRBJ2-2; 7 bases match TRBD1. Trimming at V came to 7 bases and at J to 0 bases, leaving 11 bases not matched to a gene. CDR1 and CDR2 from the germline V gene are MNHEY and SMNVEV (reference sequence). This CDR3 region has 17 residues. Here the CDR3 DNA reads TGTGCCAGCAACCCCCACACAGGGGCCGCGAACACCGGGGAGCTGTTTTTT. Its protein is CASNPHTGAANTGELFF.

The chain recombines TRBV13 with TRBJ2-7; 15 bases line up with TRBD2. The CDR3 totals 17 residues. V was clipped by 4 bases and J by 4 bases; unmatched bases: 8. Germline V CDR1 and CDR2: PRHDT, FYEKMQ (reference sequence). CDR3: CASSSWTSGGASYEQYF. The CDR3 DNA sequence: TGTGCCAGCAGCTCGTGGACTAGCGGGGGGGCCTCGTACGAGCAGTACTTC. The whole variable domain, filled in from reference TRBV13 and TRBJ2-7, reads AAGVIQSPRHLIKEKRETATLKCYPIPRHDTVYWYQQGPGQDPQFLISFYEKMQSDKGSIPDRFSAQQFSDYHSELNMSSLELGDSALYFCASSSWTSGGASYEQYFGPGTRLTVT.

This clone was observed a single time. The chain joins TRBV6-6 to TRBJ2-3; 14 bases are a match to TRBD2. CDR1 and CDR2 (germline): MNHNY, SVGAGI (reference sequence). The CDR3 is 16 residues long. J lost 1 base, V lost 6 bases, and 3 bases had no gene match. CDR3 residues: CASRAGLAGGTDTQYF. As DNA, the CDR3 is TGTGCCAGCAGGGCGGGACTAGCGGGGGGCACAGATACGCAGTATTTT.

The V and J genes are TRBV6-1 and TRBJ2-7, with 8 nucleotides matching TRBD1. CDR3 length: 15 amino acids. In germline, CDR1 is MNHNS, CDR2 SASEGT. Germline trimming cut 6 bases from V and 2 bases from J; bases unmatched to any gene: 9. The CDR3 DNA is TGTGCCAGCAGCCCTAGACAGGGGTTCCCCTACGAGCAGTACTTC. This sequence encodes CASSPRQGFPYEQYF.

The chain links TRBV7-9 to TRBJ1-4, with TRBD1 identical over 10 bases. Germline V gene sequence: CDR1 SEHNR, CDR2 FQNEAQ (reference sequence). This CDR3 region has 15 residues. Unmatched junction bases numbered 5, after V lost 4 bases and J lost 6 bases. The CDR3 is CASSSSGTGDEKLFF. The CDR3 DNA is TGTGCCAGCAGCTCCTCCGGGACAGGGGATGAAAAACTGTTTTTT.

The chain combines TRBV4-2 with TRBJ1-5; 8 bases map to TRBD1. Germline V gene data show CDR1 as LGHNA and CDR2 as YNFKEQ. CDR3 size: 16 residues. Trimming removed 0 bases from V and 7 bases from J; junction bases left unmatched: 8. CDR3 DNA sequence: TGTGCCAGCAGCCAAGAGGGGCAGGGGGCACGCCAGCCCCAGCATTTT. Amino acids: CASSQEGQGARQPQHF.

This sequence joins TRBV7-9 and TRBJ2-6, with TRBD1 matching over 7 bases. V lost 4 bases and J lost 1; bases outside the gene matches: 7. This CDR3 region has 17 residues. In germline, CDR1 is SEHNR, CDR2 FQNEAQ (reference sequence). Here the CDR3 reads CASSSQQGISGANVLTF. The CDR3 nucleotides read TGTGCCAGCAGCTCTCAACAGGGGATATCTGGGGCCAACGTCCTGACTTTC.

In DNA, the CDR3 is TGTGCCAGCAGCCGGGACTCAAACTATGGCTACACCTTC. This encodes CASSRDSNYGYTF. The chain combines TRBV7-9 with TRBJ1-2; weak D call: TRBD1 (5 bases). CDR1 is SEHNR, CDR2 FQNEAQ, per germline (reference sequence). Deletions cut 5 bases from V and 2 bases from J, with 9 bases between. CDR3 length: 13 residues.